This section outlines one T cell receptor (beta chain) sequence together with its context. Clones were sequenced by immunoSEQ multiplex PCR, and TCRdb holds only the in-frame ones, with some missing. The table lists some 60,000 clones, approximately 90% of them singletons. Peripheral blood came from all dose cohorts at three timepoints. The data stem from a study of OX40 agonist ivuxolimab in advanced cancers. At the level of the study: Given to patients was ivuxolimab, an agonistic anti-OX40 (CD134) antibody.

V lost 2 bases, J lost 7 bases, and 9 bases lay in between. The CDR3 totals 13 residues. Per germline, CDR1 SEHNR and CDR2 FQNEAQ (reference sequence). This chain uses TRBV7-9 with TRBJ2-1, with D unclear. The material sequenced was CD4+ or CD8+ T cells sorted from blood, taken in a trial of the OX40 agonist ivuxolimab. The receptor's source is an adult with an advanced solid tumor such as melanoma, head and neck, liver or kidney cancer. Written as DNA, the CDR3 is TGTGCCAGCAGCTTACAGTCCCTTAATGAGCAGTTCTTC. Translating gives CASSLQSLNEQFF. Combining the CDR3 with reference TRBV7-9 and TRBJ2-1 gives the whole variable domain DTGVSQNPRHKITKRGQNVTFRCDPISEHNRLYWYRQTLGQGPEFLTYFQNEAQLEKSRLLSDRFSAERPKGSFSTLEIQRTEQGDSAMYLCASSLQSLNEQFFGPGTRLTVL.